This TCR beta chain originates from a study of cytomegalovirus exposure and HLA in healthy donors (TCRdb year 2017). Regarding the study in general: An earlier analysis of several hundred of the donors reported 250 to 300 Gb of sequence data and about 120 million unique TCR beta sequences obtained from 150 million to 200 million T cells. An earlier analysis of 500 to 650 of the donors applied high-throughput TCR beta sequencing to assess whether each TCR beta V gene segment acted as functional or pseudogenic. Along with the approximately 650-subject first cohort, a separate validation cohort of over a hundred different subjects was used. The T cell repertoires of 550 to 850 subjects were profiled by immunosequencing and related to cytomegalovirus serostatus. A later genetic analysis used genome-wide SNP genotypes for about three fifths of the 666 donors, treating that subset as a discovery cohort. High-throughput TCR immunosequencing, statistical association of individual TCRs with disease status, and machine learning were combined to predict cytomegalovirus infection status. Donor age, sex, ethnicity and CMV serostatus were compiled alongside the repertoire data. A later analysis re-examined previously published TCR beta repertoires from more than 550 donors and added high-resolution HLA genotyping to investigate patterns of TCR occurrence. Several DR-DQ haplotypes were treated as single units for association and clustering because of strong linkage in the cohort. In the later analysis, no new phenotypic data were used to find candidate immune exposures; instead, reliance was placed on TCR beta sequences and their occurrence across donors. Among some 400 genotyped donors of the cohort, an average of approximately 230,000 unique TCR beta nucleotide sequences were sequenced per donor, 15% to 20% of them non-productive. The study was designed to test whether signatures of past pathogen exposure could be identified by cataloging public T cell receptors. Both class I and class II loci were covered by HLA typing, at four-digit resolution. All discovery cohort repertoires had been generated using a single sequencing platform. An early release covering 550 to 650 HLA-typed donors comprised approximately 290 gigabases of sequencing data and tens of millions of unique TCR sequences. Of the roughly 410 genotyped donors, 75% to 85% were placed in the genetic ancestry cluster associated with self-reported Caucasian donors. Typing coverage differed by locus: A, B, C, DRB1 and DQB1 were typed in roughly 620-630 donors, DQA1 in 522, DPA1 in 600 to 610, and DPB1 in approximately 450.

The cohort consisted of 600 or so healthy bone marrow donors. At the time of sampling, all cohort members were nominally healthy, though unrecorded immune exposures were likely present. The donor was CMV seronegative and belonged to the group of approximately 320 seronegative cohort members. Each donor provided a peripheral blood sample, and peripheral blood mononuclear cells were used for TCR beta sequencing. The Qiagen DNeasy Blood Extraction Kit was used to extract genomic DNA from the blood cell samples. The research as a whole found: In a later analysis, several top co-occurrence clusters were reported to appear linked to parvovirus B19, influenza, CMV and Epstein-Barr virus. In a later analysis, most CMV-associated TCR beta chains were found to appear HLA-restricted, with HLA associations seemingly driven largely by CMV exposure. In vitro tests confirmed that a few of the cytomegalovirus-associated TCR beta chains recognize cytomegalovirus antigens. Compared with the approximately 600-donor mean, donors in an Asian-associated ancestry cluster had fewer N-insertions in productive TCRs, according to a later genetic analysis. An earlier analysis of roughly 570 of the donors showed that most TCR beta V segments appeared in productive rearrangements either about 87% or about 30% of the time, which broadly matched IMGT annotations. Strong co-occurrence of HLA alleles, especially DR and DQ, made assigning TCR associations to individual alleles difficult. Across donors, most TCR sequences were observed very rarely, whereas some public TCRs were present in many individuals. In the study, about 150 TCR beta chains were listed as associated with cytomegalovirus. Correlated functional status among segregating V segments might be attributable to linkage disequilibrium, but an unknown experimental factor could not be ruled out. Specific HLA alleles were associated with 15,000 to 20,000 TCR beta sequences at a false discovery rate of 0.05 in a later analysis. Because HLA typing was unavailable for some donors at each locus, only the typed subset was used in association tests. Sequencing depth was assumed to be roughly uniform across donors in the presence/absence analyses, though that assumption may not hold. A further reported finding was that TCR beta sequences accurately predicted the HLA-A and HLA-B alleles for most subjects in the first cohort. The classifier was reported to diagnose cytomegalovirus status with high specificity and sensitivity in both the original cohort and the validation cohort. V-gene and J-gene trimming of TCR beta chains was associated with a missense DCLRE1C variant in a later genetic analysis, and the association was replicated in an independent cohort. A cluster of highly shared sequence variants was judged likely to be a technical artifact of the sequencing pipeline. Only TCR beta chains were sequenced in this cohort, and the absence of alpha or paired-chain data limited detectable features. The only immune exposure information available for the cohort was CMV serostatus. In a later analysis, HLA-associated TCR beta chains showed more clonal expansion and lower generation probabilities than non-associated chains that were equally common. A later analysis found that TCR association rates varied across HLA loci, with DRB1 alleles showing the most associated TCRs and HLA-C alleles the fewest. Because counts were too low, around 17 rarely observed V segments, including chromosome 9 orphons, were left out of the earlier analysis of a few hundred of the donors. According to the authors, the approach could potentially be generalized to other disease states and immunological phenotypes. Some IMGT-functional V segments, including TRBV6-2 and TRBV6-3, could not be told apart with the 87-base-pair reads, so those segments were excluded.

Libraries were made using the immunoSEQ multiplex PCR assay. For the multiplex PCR, a mixture combining 60 forward primers for TCR Vbeta segments and 13 reverse primers for TCR Jbeta segments was used. Amplification of the CDR3 region of rearranged TCR beta genes was performed with a multiplex PCR assay on genomic DNA. The amplified TCR beta libraries were sequenced on the Illumina HiSeq System as 87-base-pair reads. Turning to the authors' computational methods: A later analysis tallied around 82 million unique TCR beta chains across the 600 to 700 repertoires, and approximately 12 million of those chains were shared by two or more donors. To remove PCR and sequencing errors, raw reads were error-corrected and collapsed into unique sequences using a nearest-neighbor algorithm that merged closely related sequences. CDR3 sequences were aligned to IMGT reference sequences to assign V, D and J gene segments. For a sequence to be retained, a match of at least six nucleotides was required to both a V gene segment and a J gene segment. A rearrangement counted as productive if the CDR3 had no stop codons and remained in frame with V and J, and every other rearrangement counted as non-productive. CDR3 was defined according to IMGT convention as the region running from the second conserved V-encoded cysteine to the conserved J-encoded phenylalanine. Sequences without an unambiguous match to a single V gene segment were excluded from the earlier analysis of approximately 560 of the donors. In an earlier analysis of approximately 590 of the donors, a V segment was called functional when productive rearrangements were above 56.7%, and segregating when the standard deviation between donors exceeded 5%. To diagnose cytomegalovirus status from the catalog of TCR beta chain sequences, a statistical classification framework was built. A later analysis assigned V and J genes by comparing TCR nucleotide sequences with IMGT/GENE-DB human TR gene sequences. In a later analysis, CDR3 sequences and most-parsimonious VDJ recombination scenarios were assigned using the TCRdist pipeline. In a later analysis, every TCR beta chain was defined by the combination of its CDR3 amino acid sequence and its V-gene family, and reads without a unique V-gene family were dropped. A later analysis removed 592 highly shared, low-generation-probability nucleotide sequences to deal with suspected cross-contamination and a sequencing artifact. For each public chain, a later analysis derived a clonal expansion index from normalized ranks of inferred template counts within each repertoire. A later analysis computed generation probabilities with a VDJ recombination model fitted to out-of-frame rearrangements, and checked the results against IGoR. In a later analysis, TCR-TCR, TCR-HLA and TCR-CMV co-occurrence was scored with hypergeometric tests, and a repertoire-size bias correction was applied to TCR pairs. False discovery rates were estimated in a later analysis by permuting HLA or CMV assignments 20 times. In a later analysis, co-occurring TCRs were grouped using DBSCAN, with TCRdist sequence similarity added in when clustering inside HLA-allele-positive subsets. For co-occurrence clustering, repertoires with fewer than 30,000 or more than 120,000 public chains were excluded, along with five repertoires with anomalous nucleotide sharing. Imported from immuneACCESS, the table was reduced by TCRdb to in-frame sequences with V and J called. These copies leave out some clones; in studies compared against another copy, an unresolved V gene accounts for under half, and the cause of the remainder is not known. The DNA gave D and trimming, while V, J and clone size come from that table. Within this sample are over 130,000 clones, with around two thirds of them counted one time only. The ten largest clones represent over 1.5% of the sample.

From V the trimming removes 6 bases and from J it removes 1 base, while the gene matches leave 4 bases of the junction unaccounted for. Reading the germline V gene gives CDR1 KGHSH and CDR2 LQKENI. The CDR3 sequence holds 14 residues, the cysteine and phenylalanine included. The CDR3 DNA has 42 bases and is translated from base 1. Worth noting for this clone: Its specific antigen is unknown. One base away there is no much larger clone; base qualities are not given.

The chain is encoded by TRBV18 joined to TRBJ1-1, and 8 junction bases match TRBD1. This TCR derives from a male donor in good health and CMV-seronegative. Sample: PBMCs. At the DNA level, the sequence is TGTGCCAGCTCGAGGACAGGGAGGAACACTGAAGCTTTCTTT. The resulting protein is CASSRTGRNTEAFF.